The entry below gives a single TCR beta chain sequence along with its context. Its binding antigen is unknown. The record has no base qualities; no much larger clone is one base away. Counted from cysteine to phenylalanine, this CDR3 has 16 amino acids. The only DNA kept is the CDR3, 48 bases in frame from the first base. Compared with germline, V lacks 3 bases and J lacks 2 bases; bases without a gene match: 7. Taken from the germline V gene (reference sequence), the CDR1 and CDR2 loops are LNHDA and SQIVND. The collaborating institutions used their own protocols to collect whole blood in K2EDTA tubes. For TCRbeta analysis, collaborator samples were shipped as frozen whole blood, as isolated PBMCs, or as DNA extracted from either sample type. TCRbeta CDR3 regions were amplified from genomic DNA using the immunoSEQ Assay, a bias-controlled multiplex PCR. The paper's data handling went like this. Nucleated cell counts per sample were estimated from amplification of reference gene primers within the assay. Sequence reads were collapsed and filtered to measure the absolute abundance of every unique TCRbeta CDR3 rearrangement. Productive Simpson clonality was computed per sample as the square root of Simpson's diversity index over productive rearrangements. TCRdb obtained this table from immuneACCESS and retained in-frame rearrangements with V and J assigned. These tables miss some clones; where compared with another copy, unresolved V genes account for less than half of the shortfall, and the remainder is unexplained. From that table come the V and J calls and clone size; the DNA was used to work out D and trimming. The table for this sample lists approximately 300,000 clones; around 88% of them were counted only once. Under 2% of the sample is in the top ten clones.

The sample belongs to a study of blood T cell repertoires in COVID-19 (dated by TCRdb to 2018 to 2021). With respect to the entire study: The collaborator samples originated in the United States, Italy and Spain and spanned the acute and convalescent phases of COVID-19. The prospective study material was composed of cDNA or gDNA derived from T cells, B-cell-depleted T cells, or PBMCs. Deeply sampled blood TCRbeta repertoires from subjects exposed to, actively infected with, or recovered from COVID-19 were included in the dataset. A freely available public database, intended as a resource for researchers studying the immune response to SARS-CoV-2, is where the repertoires were released. The samples were drawn from the first 160 participants of the ongoing ImmuneRACE study and from 950 to 1,500 subjects provided by 6 global collaborators. The sample metadata nearly always contained a de-identified subject ID, COVID-19 status, age in years and sex. Where HLA class I and class II types were available, the types were taken from metadata supplied by the sample provider, not from assay-based typing.

Summary of the overall study and its limitations: The amount of clinical and demographic metadata varied by source and participant and was provided uncurated.

The material sequenced was peripheral blood. The chain is made from TRBV19 and TRBJ2-7; 10 central bases correspond to TRBD2. The source is a woman aged 45-59 years with acute or convalescent COVID-19. The sequenced DNA is TGTGCCAGTAGTATCCTTAGCGGGAGGCCGACCTACGAGCAGTACTTC. Translated, it gives CASSILSGRPTYEQYF. Reference TRBV19 and TRBJ2-7 proteins supply the regions before and after the CDR3; the full variable domain is: DGGITQSPKYLFRKEGQNVTLSCEQNLNHDAMYWYRQDPGQGLRLIYYSQIVNDFQKGDIAEGYSVSREKKESFPLTVTSAQKNPTAFYLCASSILSGRPTYEQYFGPGTRLTVT.